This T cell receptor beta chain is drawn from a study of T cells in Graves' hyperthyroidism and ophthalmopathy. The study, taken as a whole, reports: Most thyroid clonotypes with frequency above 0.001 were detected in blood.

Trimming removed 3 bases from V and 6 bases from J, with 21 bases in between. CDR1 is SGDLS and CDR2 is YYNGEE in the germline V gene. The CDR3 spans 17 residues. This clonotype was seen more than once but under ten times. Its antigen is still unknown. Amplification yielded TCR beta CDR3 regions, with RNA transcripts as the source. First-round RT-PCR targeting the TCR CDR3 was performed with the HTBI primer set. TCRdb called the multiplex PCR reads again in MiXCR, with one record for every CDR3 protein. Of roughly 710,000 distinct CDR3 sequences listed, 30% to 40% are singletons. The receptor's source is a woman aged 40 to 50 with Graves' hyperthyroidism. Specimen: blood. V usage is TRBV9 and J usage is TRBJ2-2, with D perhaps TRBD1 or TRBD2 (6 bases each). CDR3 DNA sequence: TGTGCCAGCAGCGAGGGGGATAGCGGTCCGACCGCCGGGGAGCTGTTTTTT. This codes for CASSEGDSGPTAGELFF.